Below are 27 T cell receptor beta chains sequenced from a single sample in a study of blood T cell repertoires in COVID-19. Profiling relied on immunoSEQ multiplex PCR, and the TCRdb table lists in-frame clones only, not all of them. The sample consists of 130,000 to 150,000 clones, 85% of them appearing once. Material for sequencing was peripheral blood. The receptor source for this set is a woman aged 40 to 50 with active or convalescent COVID-19.

The chain carries TRBV5-4 and TRBJ1-1, with a possible D match to TRBD1 (5 bases). Germline CDR1 and CDR2: SGHNT and YYREEE (reference sequence). The CDR3 extends over 13 amino acids. Trimming left V 4 bases short and J 7 bases short, with 14 bases between. Written as DNA, the CDR3 is TGTGCCAGCAGCCTACAGGAGCGGGGTGAAGCTTTCTTT. As protein: CASSLQERGEAFF.

This clone came up many times. The V and J genes are TRBV7-9 and TRBJ1-4; a weak D match, TRBD1 (5 bases). The CDR3 has 15 amino acids. Germline V gives CDR1 SEHNR, CDR2 FQNEAQ (reference sequence). The V end lost 5 bases, the J end lost 5 bases, and 15 bases lay between the germline ends. The CDR3 bases are TGTGCCAGCAGCCGACTGGGGCCCCCGAATGAAAAACTGTTTTTT. Translating it yields CASSRLGPPNEKLFF.

This clone has just one count. This rearrangement joins TRBV10-2 to TRBJ2-3; the match to TRBD2 covers 7 bases. CDR3 length equals 16 residues. V gave up 0 bases and J gave up 1 base; unmatched junction bases: 4. CDR1 WSHSY and CDR2 SAAADI come from the germline V gene. This CDR3 reads CASSESAGVGTDTQYF. The CDR3 region has the DNA TGCGCCAGCAGTGAGTCGGCGGGAGTGGGCACAGATACGCAGTATTTT.

The rearrangement uses TRBV19 and TRBJ2-7; D unresolved. The CDR3 consists of 12 residues. Trimming removed 3 bases at V and 9 bases at J, with 12 bases between. From germline, CDR1 is LNHDA and CDR2 SQIVND (reference sequence). CDR3 coding DNA: TGTGCCAGTAGTATCTACGACGGCGGGCAGTACTTC. This codes for CASSIYDGGQYF. Combining the CDR3 with reference TRBV19 and TRBJ2-7 gives the whole variable domain DGGITQSPKYLFRKEGQNVTLSCEQNLNHDAMYWYRQDPGQGLRLIYYSQIVNDFQKGDIAEGYSVSREKKESFPLTVTSAQKNPTAFYLCASSIYDGGQYFGPGTRLTVT.

The chain links TRBV30 to TRBJ1-5, with TRBD1 identical over 7 bases. Germline V gene lookup returns CDR1 GTSNPN and CDR2 SVGIG (reference sequence). With V trimmed by 2 bases and J by 4 bases, 5 bases remained unmatched. This CDR3 comprises 14 residues. The CDR3: CAWSWTGPNQPQHF. DNA for the CDR3: TGTGCCTGGAGTTGGACAGGCCCTAATCAGCCCCAGCATTTT. The full variable domain, in which reference TRBV30 and TRBJ1-5 provide the parts outside the CDR3, is SQTIHQWPATLVQPVGSPLSLECTVEGTSNPNLYWYRQAAGRGLQLLFYSVGIGQISSEVPQNLSASRPQDRQFILSSKKLLLSDSGFYLCAWSWTGPNQPQHFGDGTRLSIL.

CDR3 coding DNA: TGCGCCAGCAGTCAATCGGGGACAGGGGAGGGAAGGAGCAATCAGCCCCAGCATTTT. This translates into CASSQSGTGEGRSNQPQHF. The chain has TRBV23-1 and TRBJ1-5; 10 bases map to TRBD1. Being an ORF, TRBV23-1 has a function that is uncertain. This CDR3 comprises 19 residues. J gave up 1 base and V 0 bases, and 9 bases lay outside the gene matches.

The V gene is TRBV30, the J gene TRBJ1-2; D unclear. Trimming took 2 bases from V and 8 from J, leaving 9 bases between them. From germline, CDR1 is GTSNPN and CDR2 SVGIG (reference sequence). The CDR3 runs 11 residues. As DNA, the CDR3 is TGTGCCTGGAGTCCCGGGGTCGGCTACACCTTC. This codes for CAWSPGVGYTF.

The chain carries TRBV5-6 and TRBJ1-2; 7 bases map to TRBD1. CDR1 and CDR2 (germline): SGHDT, YYEEEE. The CDR3 covers 15 residues. J gave up 5 bases and V 4 bases, and 11 bases lay outside the gene matches. CDR3 sequence (DNA): TGTGCCAGCAGCCCATCAGACAGGGAGGTTTATGGCTACACCTTC. This codes for CASSPSDREVYGYTF.

The chain uses TRBV3-1 (or the pseudogene TRBV3-2) and TRBJ1-1; maybe TRBD1 (5 bases). Germline V gives CDR1 LGHDT, CDR2 YNNKEL (reference sequence). The ends were cut back, 2 bases at V and 4 bases at J, with 8 bases in the middle. There are 13 residues in the CDR3. This CDR3 reads CASSQRGGTEAFF. In DNA, the CDR3 is TGTGCCAGCAGCCAAAGGGGCGGCACTGAAGCTTTCTTT.

The chain combines TRBV28 with TRBJ2-3; the D is unclear. The germline V and J ends were trimmed by 5 bases and 1 base, with 13 bases remaining between them. Per the germline V gene, CDR1 is MDHEN and CDR2 is SYDVKM. The CDR3 is 15 residues long. CDR3 nucleotide sequence: TGTGCCAGCAGTCCTAACCCACCACGCACAGATACGCAGTATTTT. Translation gives CASSPNPPRTDTQYF.

The chain uses TRBV7-2 and TRBJ2-7; 11 bases line up with TRBD2. The junction had 3 bases not matched to a gene; V was cut back by 5 bases and J by 0 bases. Germline V lookup: CDR1 SGHTA, CDR2 FQGNSA. The length of the CDR3 is 15 residues. The DNA of the CDR3 is TGTGCCAGCAGCCTTAGCGGGAGGGACTCCTACGAGCAGTACTTC. Its translation: CASSLSGRDSYEQYF.

The chain combines TRBV6-6 with TRBJ2-7; 8 bases fit TRBD2. The V gene end was trimmed by 8 bases and the J gene end by 2 bases; junction bases not matched to a gene: 5. The CDR3 is 13 residues long. The germline CDR1 and CDR2 sequences are MNHNY and SVGAGI (reference sequence). CDR3 nucleotides: TGTGCCAGCGGTACGGGAGGGACCTACGAGCAGTACTTC. Translated, it gives CASGTGGTYEQYF.

The CDR3 sequence: CASSLGTGTLNTEAFF. Written as DNA, the CDR3 is TGCGCCAGCAGCTTGGGAACAGGGACCCTGAACACTGAAGCTTTCTTT. The gene calls are TRBV5-1 and TRBJ1-1; D possibly corresponds to TRBD1 (6 bases). Trimming pared 0 bases from V and 0 bases from J, leaving 12 bases between. Germline values: CDR1 SGHRS, CDR2 YFSETQ. The CDR3 totals 16 residues.

The chain uses TRBV21-1 and TRBJ1-2. TRBV21-1 is recorded as a pseudogene. This CDR3 spans 13 amino acids. Written as DNA, the CDR3 is TGTGCCAGCGCAAGGGGGAGGGACTATGGCTACACCTTC. Its protein product is CASARGRDYGYTF.

The chain links TRBV6-5 to TRBJ1-3; weak D call: TRBD1 (5 bases). Trimming pared 5 bases from V and 0 bases from J, leaving 8 bases between. The CDR3 runs to 14 residues. Per the germline V gene, CDR1 is MNHEY and CDR2 is SVGAGI. The CDR3 is CASSLTVSGNTIYF. DNA of the CDR3: TGTGCCAGCAGTCTGACAGTCTCTGGAAACACCATATATTTT.

This rearrangement joins TRBV5-1 to TRBJ1-1; 7 bases align to TRBD1. This CDR3 has 15 residues. Germline V gene data show CDR1 as SGHRS and CDR2 as YFSETQ. Unmatched junction bases numbered 7, after V lost 3 bases and J lost 2 bases. CDR3 nucleotides: TGCGCCAGCAGCTCGAGGGGGCAAACCAACACTGAAGCTTTCTTT. Protein sequence: CASSSRGQTNTEAFF.

This clone was detected only once. The chain has TRBV27 and TRBJ1-1; D is uncertain. Trimming removed 7 bases at V and 1 base at J, with 13 bases between. Germline assignment: CDR1 MNHEY and CDR2 SMNVEV (reference sequence). The CDR3 runs to 14 residues. CDR3 in DNA: TGTGCCAGCAACTTGAGCCCCGGGAACACTGAAGCTTTCTTT. This encodes CASNLSPGNTEAFF.

The chain joins TRBV5-8 to TRBJ1-6; 11 bases match TRBD1. Germline values: CDR1 SGHTS, CDR2 YDEGEE. The V gene end was trimmed by 4 bases and the J gene end by 0 bases; junction bases not matched to a gene: 3. The CDR3 is 17 amino acids. CDR3 loop: CASSHGTGGSYNSPLHF. The CDR3, as DNA: TGTGCCAGCAGCCACGGGACAGGGGGCTCCTATAATTCACCCCTCCACTTT. The full variable domain, completed using reference TRBV5-8 and TRBJ1-6, is EAGVTQSPTHLIKTRGQQATLRCSPISGHTSVYWYQQALGLGLQFLLWYDEGEERNRGNFPPRFSGRQFPNYSSELNVNALELEDSALYLCASSHGTGGSYNSPLHFGNGTRLTVT.

V gene TRBV7-2 combines with J gene TRBJ2-5, with D hard to call. The V and J ends lost 5 bases and 5 bases respectively, with 12 bases between them. The CDR3 spans 13 residues. CDR1 and CDR2 (germline): SGHTA, FQGNSA. The DNA for the CDR3 is TGTGCCAGCAGCCCTGGAGTCGGGGAGACCCAGTACTTC. Translated: CASSPGVGETQYF.

The V and J genes are TRBV2 and TRBJ2-3; 8 bases match TRBD2. The CDR3 totals 14 residues. The germline V gene encodes CDR1 SNHLY and CDR2 FYNNEI. V lost 8 bases, J lost 0 bases, and 4 bases stayed unmatched. CDR3 DNA: TGTGCCAGCTCGGGGGGGTCCAGCACAGATACGCAGTATTTT. Its protein product is CASSGGSSTDTQYF.

A remark on this clone: Other DNA sequences in this specimen translate into the identical CDR3. This sequence joins TRBV5-4 and TRBJ1-2; 9 bases line up with TRBD1. Looked up from germline, CDR1 is SGHNT and CDR2 is YYREEE (reference sequence). The CDR3 has 13 residues. V lost 2 bases to trimming and J lost 6 bases; unmatched junction nucleotides: 2. The CDR3 loop reads CASSLDRGNGYTF. The CDR3 DNA reads as TGTGCCAGCAGCTTAGACAGGGGGAATGGCTACACCTTC.

This chain joins TRBV28 and TRBJ1-1, with D maybe TRBD1 (5 bases). Trimming removed 7 bases at V and 8 bases at J, with 17 bases between. Per the germline V gene, CDR1 is MDHEN and CDR2 is SYDVKM. The length of the CDR3 is 13 residues. CDR3 nucleotides: TGTGCCAGCACTACTAAGGGGCCCCTGGAAGCTTTCTTT. As protein: CASTTKGPLEAFF.

The V call is TRBV4-1, the J call TRBJ2-3; D is perhaps TRBD1 (7 bases). The ends were cut back, 4 bases at V and 1 base at J, with 15 bases in the middle. This CDR3 is 16 amino acids long. Germline CDR1 is MGHRA and CDR2 is YSYEKL. CDR3 sequence: CASSRSQGGGTDTQYF. As DNA, the CDR3 is TGCGCCAGCAGCCGGAGTCAGGGGGGAGGCACAGATACGCAGTATTTT.

The chain links TRBV6-5 to TRBJ1-4; 10 bases align to TRBD1. V was pared by 7 bases and J by 7 bases, with 6 bases of the junction left unmatched. CDR1 MNHEY and CDR2 SVGAGI come from the germline V gene. The CDR3 spans 14 residues. The CDR3 protein is CASTRTGGVEKLFF. CDR3 DNA sequence: TGTGCCAGCACGAGGACAGGGGGAGTTGAAAAACTGTTTTTT.

The CDR3: CASSHEGQLWGYTF. Here the CDR3 DNA reads TGTGCCAGCAGCCACGAGGGACAACTGTGGGGCTACACCTTC. V is TRBV7-9 and J is TRBJ1-2; a weak D match, TRBD1 (6 bases). Trimming left V 5 bases short and J 8 bases short, with 18 bases between. The V gene's germline CDR1 is SEHNR and CDR2 FQNEAQ (reference sequence). The CDR3 runs 14 residues.

The J gene is TRBJ1-2, the V gene TRBV28; 10 bases map to TRBD1. Germline V gene sequence: CDR1 MDHEN, CDR2 SYDVKM. The CDR3 is 16 amino acids. Trimming took 4 bases from V and 4 from J; bases not matched to a gene: 9. The CDR3 region has the DNA TGTGCCAGCAGTTCCCCCGCGGGACAGGGGCTCTATGGCTACACCTTC. Translated: CASSSPAGQGLYGYTF.

V and J are TRBV5-5 and TRBJ1-1, with D tentatively TRBD1 (5 bases). CDR1 is SGHKS, CDR2 YYEKEE, per germline (reference sequence). Trimming removed 4 bases at V and 0 bases at J, with 10 bases between. The CDR3 contains 14 residues. CDR3 bases: TGTGCCAGCAGCCTACAGGTTCTGAACACTGAAGCTTTCTTT. It translates to CASSLQVLNTEAFF.